This T cell receptor (beta chain) was captured by sequencing in a study of Ad26.COV2.S vaccination and SARS-CoV-2 variants. Treatment here: roughly 20 received Ad26.COV2.S at low or high dose, single or two shots; 5 received placebo; per-sample allocation not given. Day 63 following the first vaccine or placebo injection was when the samples were taken. Clones were read by immunoSEQ multiplex PCR, and TCRdb kept only the in-frame ones, dropping some. The table includes 440,000 or so clones, 90% detected once. This CDR3 is built from 11 residues. Trimming removed 4 bases from V and 7 bases from J, with 11 bases in between. Looked up from germline, CDR1 is SQVTM and CDR2 is ANQGSEA.

The starting material was peripheral blood, obtained in a trial of Ad26.COV2.S vaccine versus placebo. The chain combines TRBV29-1 with TRBJ2-7; no clear D gene. This clonotype was obtained from a person aged 18-65 years who received the Ad26.COV2.S COVID-19 vaccine or a placebo. CDR3 residues: CSVAVGREQYF. CDR3 nucleotides: TGCAGCGTTGCCGTTGGCAGGGAGCAGTACTTC.